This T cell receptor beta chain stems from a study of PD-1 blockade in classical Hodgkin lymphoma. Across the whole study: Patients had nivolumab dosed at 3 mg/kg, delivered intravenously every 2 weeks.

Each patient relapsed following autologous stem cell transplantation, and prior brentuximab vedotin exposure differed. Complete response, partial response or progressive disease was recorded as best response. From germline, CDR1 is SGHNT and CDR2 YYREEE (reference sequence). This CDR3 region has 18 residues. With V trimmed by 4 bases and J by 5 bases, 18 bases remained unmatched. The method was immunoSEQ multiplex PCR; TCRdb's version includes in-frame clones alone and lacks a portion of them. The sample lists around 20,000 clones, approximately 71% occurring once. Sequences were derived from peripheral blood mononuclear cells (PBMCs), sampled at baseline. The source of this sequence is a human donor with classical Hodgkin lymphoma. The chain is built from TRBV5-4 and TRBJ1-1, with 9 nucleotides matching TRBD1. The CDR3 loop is CASSPEPGQGFGGTEAFF. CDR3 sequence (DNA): TGTGCCAGCAGCCCAGAACCGGGACAGGGATTTGGGGGGACTGAAGCTTTCTTT.